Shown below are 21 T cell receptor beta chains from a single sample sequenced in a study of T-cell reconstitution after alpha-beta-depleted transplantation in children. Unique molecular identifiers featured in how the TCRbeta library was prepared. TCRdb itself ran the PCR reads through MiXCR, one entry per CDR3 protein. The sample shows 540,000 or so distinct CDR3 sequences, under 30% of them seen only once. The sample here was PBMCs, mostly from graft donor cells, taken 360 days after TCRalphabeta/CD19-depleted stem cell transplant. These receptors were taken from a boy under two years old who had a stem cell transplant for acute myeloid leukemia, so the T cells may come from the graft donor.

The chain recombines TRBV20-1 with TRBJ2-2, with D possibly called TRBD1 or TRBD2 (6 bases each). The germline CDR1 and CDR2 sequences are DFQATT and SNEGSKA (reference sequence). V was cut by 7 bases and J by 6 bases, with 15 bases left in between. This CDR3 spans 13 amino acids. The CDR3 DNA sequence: TGCAGTGTCGGGGGCCGGAGGGCCGGGGAGCTGTTTTTT. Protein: CSVGGRRAGELFF.

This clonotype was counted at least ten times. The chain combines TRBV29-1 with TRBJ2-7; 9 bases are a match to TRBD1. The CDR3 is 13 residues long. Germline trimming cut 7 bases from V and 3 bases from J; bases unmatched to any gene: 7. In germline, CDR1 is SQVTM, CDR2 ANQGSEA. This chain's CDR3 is CSGTGTGNYEQYF. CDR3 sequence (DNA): TGCAGCGGCACCGGGACAGGGAACTACGAGCAGTACTTC.

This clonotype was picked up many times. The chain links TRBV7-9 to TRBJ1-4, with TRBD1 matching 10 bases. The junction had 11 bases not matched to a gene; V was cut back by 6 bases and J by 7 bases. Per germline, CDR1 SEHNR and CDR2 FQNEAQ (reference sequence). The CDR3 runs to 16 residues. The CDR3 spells CASRQTGGSSFEKLFF. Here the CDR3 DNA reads TGTGCCAGCAGGCAGACAGGGGGCTCTTCGTTTGAAAAACTGTTTTTT.

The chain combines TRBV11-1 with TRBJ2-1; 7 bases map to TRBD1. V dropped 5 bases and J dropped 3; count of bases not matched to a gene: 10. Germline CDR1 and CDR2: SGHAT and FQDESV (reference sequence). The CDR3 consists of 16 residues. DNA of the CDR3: TGTGCCAGCAGCACCCGACAGGGAAAGGACTACAATGAGCAGTTCTTC. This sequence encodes CASSTRQGKDYNEQFF. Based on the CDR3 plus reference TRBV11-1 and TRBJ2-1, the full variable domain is EAEVAQSPRYKITEKSQAVAFWCDPISGHATLYWYRQILGQGPELLVQFQDESVVDDSQLPKDRFSAERLKGVDSTLKIQPAELGDSAMYLCASSTRQGKDYNEQFFGPGTRLTVL.

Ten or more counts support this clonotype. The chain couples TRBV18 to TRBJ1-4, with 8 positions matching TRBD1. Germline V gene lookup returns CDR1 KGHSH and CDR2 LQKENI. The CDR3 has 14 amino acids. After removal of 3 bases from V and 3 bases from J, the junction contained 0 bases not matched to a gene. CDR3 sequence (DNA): TGTGCCAGCTCACCGGACAGGGCTAATGAAAAACTGTTTTTT. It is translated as CASSPDRANEKLFF.

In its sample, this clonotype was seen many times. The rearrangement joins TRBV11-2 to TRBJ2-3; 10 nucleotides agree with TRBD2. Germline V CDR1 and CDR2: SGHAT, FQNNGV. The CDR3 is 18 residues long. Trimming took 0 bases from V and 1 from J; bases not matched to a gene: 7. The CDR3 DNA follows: TGTGCCAGCAGCTTAGATCTGGAGCGGGGGGGCCGCACAGATACGCAGTATTTT. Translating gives CASSLDLERGGRTDTQYF. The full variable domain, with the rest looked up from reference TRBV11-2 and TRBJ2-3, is EAGVAQSPRYKIIEKRQSVAFWCNPISGHATLYWYQQILGQGPKLLIQFQNNGVVDDSQLPKDRFSAERLKGVDSTLKIQPAKLEDSAVYLCASSLDLERGGRTDTQYFGPGTRLTVL.

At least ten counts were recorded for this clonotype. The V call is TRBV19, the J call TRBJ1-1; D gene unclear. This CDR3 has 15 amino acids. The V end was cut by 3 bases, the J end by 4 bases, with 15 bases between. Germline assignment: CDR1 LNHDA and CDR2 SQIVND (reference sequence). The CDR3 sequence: CASSIAVAVSTEAFF. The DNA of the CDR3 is TGTGCCAGTAGTATTGCGGTCGCGGTGAGCACTGAAGCTTTCTTT.

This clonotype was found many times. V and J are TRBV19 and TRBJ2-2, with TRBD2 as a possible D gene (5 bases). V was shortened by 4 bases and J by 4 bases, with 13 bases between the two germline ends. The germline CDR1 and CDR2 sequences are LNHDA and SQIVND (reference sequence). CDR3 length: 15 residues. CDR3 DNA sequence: TGTGCCAGTAGTAGTTCGCAGGAGGCCACCGGGGAGCTGTTTTTT. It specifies CASSSSQEATGELFF.

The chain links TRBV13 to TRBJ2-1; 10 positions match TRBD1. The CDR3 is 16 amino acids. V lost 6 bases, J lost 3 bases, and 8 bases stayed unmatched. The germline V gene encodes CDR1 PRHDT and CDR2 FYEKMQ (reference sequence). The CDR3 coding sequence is TGTGCCAGCAGTTCGACAGGGGGCTCAGTCTACAATGAGCAGTTCTTC. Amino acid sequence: CASSSTGGSVYNEQFF.

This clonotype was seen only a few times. The DNA for the CDR3 is TGTGCCAGCAGCGAAAGGGGGGCGGGAGGAAACATTCAGTACTTC. This encodes CASSERGAGGNIQYF. The rearrangement uses TRBV6-1 and TRBJ2-4, with 8 bases matching TRBD2. The V gene end was trimmed by 6 bases and the J gene end by 6 bases; junction bases not matched to a gene: 10. The CDR3 totals 15 residues. Looked up from germline, CDR1 is MNHNS and CDR2 is SASEGT.

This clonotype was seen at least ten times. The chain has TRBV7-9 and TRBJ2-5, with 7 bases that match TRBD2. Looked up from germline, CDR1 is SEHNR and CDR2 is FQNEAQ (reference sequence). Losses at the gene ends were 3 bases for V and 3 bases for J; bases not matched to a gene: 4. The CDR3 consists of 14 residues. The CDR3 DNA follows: TGTGCCAGCAGCTTTGACGGGGGGAAAGAGACCCAGTACTTC. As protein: CASSFDGGKETQYF.

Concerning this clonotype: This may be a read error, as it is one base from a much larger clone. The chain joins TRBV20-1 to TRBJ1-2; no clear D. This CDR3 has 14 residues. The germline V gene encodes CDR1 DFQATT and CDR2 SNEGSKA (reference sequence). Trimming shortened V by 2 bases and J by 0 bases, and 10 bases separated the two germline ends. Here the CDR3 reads CSARSGIANYGYTF. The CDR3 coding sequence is TGCAGTGCTAGATCTGGGATAGCTAACTATGGCTACACCTTC.

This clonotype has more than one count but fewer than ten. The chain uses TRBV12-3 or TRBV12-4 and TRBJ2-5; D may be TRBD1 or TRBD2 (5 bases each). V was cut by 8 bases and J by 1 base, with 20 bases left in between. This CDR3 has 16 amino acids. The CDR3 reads CASGALALGGQETQYF. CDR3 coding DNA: TGTGCCAGCGGAGCCTTAGCCCTTGGGGGCCAAGAGACCCAGTACTTC.

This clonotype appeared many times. DNA for the CDR3: TGTGCCATCAGTGAGGCCGGGACTCAGGAGCAGTACTTC. Residues: CAISEAGTQEQYF. V is TRBV10-3 and J is TRBJ2-7, with D perhaps TRBD2 (6 bases). V lost 2 bases and J 7 bases, leaving 12 bases between the germline ends. The CDR3 has 13 amino acids. Germline V gene sequence: CDR1 ENHRY, CDR2 SYGVKD.

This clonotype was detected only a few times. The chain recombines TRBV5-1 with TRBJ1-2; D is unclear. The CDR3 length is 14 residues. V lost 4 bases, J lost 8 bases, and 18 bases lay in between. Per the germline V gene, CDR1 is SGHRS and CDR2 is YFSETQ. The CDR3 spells CASSELQNGKGYTF. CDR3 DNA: TGCGCCAGCAGCGAATTACAGAACGGGAAAGGCTACACCTTC.

CDR3 protein: CASSSGLPSYEQYV. The CDR3 DNA is TGTGCCAGCAGCTCCGGACTCCCCTCCTACGAGCAGTACGTC. The chain carries TRBV7-2 and TRBJ2-7; D may be TRBD2 (5 bases). The CDR3 runs to 14 residues. With 4 bases removed from V and 0 bases from J, the gap between germline ends came to 10 bases. Germline V gene lookup returns CDR1 SGHTA and CDR2 FQGNSA.

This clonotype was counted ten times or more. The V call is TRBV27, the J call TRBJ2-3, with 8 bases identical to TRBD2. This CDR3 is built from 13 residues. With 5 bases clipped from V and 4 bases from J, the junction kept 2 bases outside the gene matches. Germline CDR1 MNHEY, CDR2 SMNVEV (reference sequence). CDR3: CASSPGGSDTQYF. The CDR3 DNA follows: TGTGCCAGCAGTCCGGGGGGGTCAGATACGCAGTATTTT.

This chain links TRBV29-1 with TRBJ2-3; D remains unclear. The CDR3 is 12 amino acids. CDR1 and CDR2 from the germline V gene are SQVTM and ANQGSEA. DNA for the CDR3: TGCACCTACTCCTGGGCCACAGATACGCAGTATTTT. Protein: CTYSWATDTQYF.

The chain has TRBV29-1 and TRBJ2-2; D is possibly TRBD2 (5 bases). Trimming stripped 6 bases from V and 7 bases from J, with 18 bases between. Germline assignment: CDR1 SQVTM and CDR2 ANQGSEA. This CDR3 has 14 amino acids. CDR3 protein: CSVGGPGWNGELFF. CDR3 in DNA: TGCAGCGTCGGTGGGCCGGGGTGGAACGGGGAGCTGTTTTTT.

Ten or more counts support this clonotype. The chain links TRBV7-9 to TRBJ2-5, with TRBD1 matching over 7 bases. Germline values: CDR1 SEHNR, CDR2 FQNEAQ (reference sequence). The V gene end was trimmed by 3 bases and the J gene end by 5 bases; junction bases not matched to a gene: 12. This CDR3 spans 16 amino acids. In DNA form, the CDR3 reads TGTGCCAGCAGCTTCCCACAGGGGCCGCTGCGGGAGACCCAGTACTTC. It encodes CASSFPQGPLRETQYF.

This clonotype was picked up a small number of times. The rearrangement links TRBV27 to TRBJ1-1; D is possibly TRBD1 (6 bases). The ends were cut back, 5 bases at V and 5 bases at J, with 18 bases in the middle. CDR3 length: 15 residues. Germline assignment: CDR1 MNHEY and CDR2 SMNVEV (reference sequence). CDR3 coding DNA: TGTGCCAGCAGTACCTGGGCAGGGGCGAGAACTGAAGCTTTCTTT. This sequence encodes CASSTWAGARTEAFF.